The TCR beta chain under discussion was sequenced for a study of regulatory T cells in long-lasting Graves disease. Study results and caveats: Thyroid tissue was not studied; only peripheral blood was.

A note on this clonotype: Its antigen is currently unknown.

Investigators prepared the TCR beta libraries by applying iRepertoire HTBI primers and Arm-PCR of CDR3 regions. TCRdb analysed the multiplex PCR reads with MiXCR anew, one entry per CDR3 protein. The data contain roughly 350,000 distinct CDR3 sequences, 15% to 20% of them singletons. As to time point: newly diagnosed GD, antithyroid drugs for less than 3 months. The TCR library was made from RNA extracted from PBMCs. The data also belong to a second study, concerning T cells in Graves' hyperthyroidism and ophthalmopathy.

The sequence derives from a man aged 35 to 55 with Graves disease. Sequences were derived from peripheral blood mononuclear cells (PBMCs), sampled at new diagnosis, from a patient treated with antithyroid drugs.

CDR3 sequence (DNA): TGTGCCAGCAGCCAAGATTTCCTAGGGAAGCGGGAGCAGTTCTTC. Its protein is CASSQDFLGKREQFF. This chain joins TRBV3-1 and TRBJ2-1; D may be TRBD2 (5 bases). Per germline, CDR1 LGHDT and CDR2 YNNKEL (reference sequence). This CDR3 spans 15 amino acids. Trimming shortened V by 0 bases and J by 10 bases, and 16 bases separated the two germline ends.